The 12 T cell receptor beta chains listed next were all sequenced from one sample in a study of T cells in localized non-small cell lung cancer. Assay used: immunoSEQ multiplex PCR; TCRdb lists only in-frame clones, some missing. The sample lists thousands of clones, approximately 25% seen once, with about 16% in the top ten. Sequences were derived from lung tumor tissue, sampled before any cancer treatment. These TCRs come from a male donor aged 60 or over with stage I lung adenocarcinoma.

This chain links TRBV11-3 with TRBJ2-3; TRBD1 agrees at 9 bases. V shed 5 bases, J shed 3 bases, and the junction held 9 bases outside the gene matches. The CDR3 loop spans 16 amino acids. Per germline, CDR1 SGHNT and CDR2 YENEEA. The CDR3 reads CASSPQGAKLTDTQYF. Here the CDR3 DNA reads TGTGCCAGCAGCCCACAGGGGGCTAAATTAACAGATACGCAGTATTTT.

The chain links TRBV29-1 to TRBJ2-1; 14 nucleotides match TRBD2. The CDR3 is made up of 15 amino acids. V dropped 3 bases and J dropped 15; count of bases not matched to a gene: 13. Germline-derived CDR1 and CDR2 are SQVTM and ANQGSEA. DNA for the CDR3: TGCAGCGTTGACAGGGGTATGACTAGCGGGAGGGACCTGTTCTTC. This gives the protein CSVDRGMTSGRDLFF.

CDR3 sequence (DNA): TGTGCCAGCAGTTACAGCCGGGGGCTGAGCTCCTACGAGCAGTACTTC. Protein sequence: CASSYSRGLSSYEQYF. The chain uses TRBV6-8 and TRBJ2-7; D may correspond to TRBD1 or TRBD2 (6 bases each). V was shortened by 2 bases and J by 0 bases, with 14 bases between the two germline ends. Germline V CDR1 and CDR2: MNHGY, SAAAGT. There are 16 residues in the CDR3.

This clone was detected only a few times. CDR3 region: CASSILDRVNTEAFF. The DNA of the CDR3 is TGTGCCAGTAGTATTCTGGACAGGGTGAACACTGAAGCTTTCTTT. The rearrangement joins TRBV19 to TRBJ1-1, with 8 bases aligning to TRBD1. Germline V lookup: CDR1 LNHDA, CDR2 SQIVND (reference sequence). CDR3 length: 15 residues. The V segment lost 3 bases and the J segment 0 bases; nucleotides outside the gene matches: 3.

V gene TRBV11-3 combines with J gene TRBJ1-1; the D gene is possibly TRBD1 (6 bases). This CDR3 contains 15 residues. V lost 5 bases and J 4 bases, leaving 17 bases between the germline ends. Germline V gene sequence: CDR1 SGHNT, CDR2 YENEEA. Here the CDR3 reads CASSNQGGMATEAFF. The CDR3 nucleotides are TGTGCCAGCAGCAACCAAGGGGGGATGGCCACTGAAGCTTTCTTT.

The rearrangement joins TRBV30 to TRBJ2-7, with TRBD2 matching over 9 bases. V was clipped by 4 bases and J by 2 bases; unmatched bases: 6. CDR1 and CDR2 (germline): GTSNPN, SVGIG (reference sequence). This CDR3 has 14 residues. The CDR3 DNA reads as TGTGCCTGGAATTCGGGGACTAGCACCTACGAGCAGTACTTC. This codes for CAWNSGTSTYEQYF. The variable domain in full, with the rest retrieved from reference TRBV30 and TRBJ2-7, is SQTIHQWPATLVQPVGSPLSLECTVEGTSNPNLYWYRQAAGRGLQLLFYSVGIGQISSEVPQNLSASRPQDRQFILSSKKLLLSDSGFYLCAWNSGTSTYEQYFGPGTRLTVT.

The chain combines TRBV1 with TRBJ2-3; the table assigns TRBD1, which was not confirmed against the DNA. TRBV1 is recorded as a pseudogene. This CDR3 has 13 residues. This CDR3 is CASSSTIDNTQYF. The CDR3 DNA reads TGCGCCAGCAGCTCAACCATAGACAATACGCAGTATTTT.

This chain connects TRBV10-2 to TRBJ2-2; D may be TRBD1 (6 bases). The V and J ends lost 7 bases and 7 bases respectively, with 13 bases between them. The CDR3 has 13 residues. Germline V CDR1 and CDR2: WSHSY, SAAADI. The CDR3: CASTHRDNGELFF. The CDR3 bases are TGCGCCAGCACCCACAGGGATAACGGGGAGCTGTTTTTT.

This clone is labeled as medium-sized. The chain carries TRBV11-3 and TRBJ2-1; D is possibly TRBD1 (7 bases). Germline CDR1 is SGHNT and CDR2 is YENEEA. This CDR3 is 14 amino acids long. V was pared by 5 bases and J by 9 bases, with 17 bases between. The CDR3 nucleotides are TGTGCCAGCAGCCCACGGAGGGGGCATGGTGAGCAGTTCTTC. Amino acids: CASSPRRGHGEQFF.

By share, this clone counts as medium-sized. The V gene is TRBV11-3, the J gene TRBJ1-4, with 8 positions matching TRBD1. Germline V CDR1 and CDR2: SGHNT, YENEEA. The CDR3 covers 15 residues. V lost 5 bases and J lost 4; bases outside the gene matches: 6. Written as DNA, the CDR3 is TGTGCCAGCAGCGCTAACAGGGGGATTAATGAAAAACTGTTTTTT. Amino acids: CASSANRGINEKLFF.

This clone was seen a handful of times. V is TRBV11-3 and J is TRBJ2-3, with 8 nucleotides matching TRBD2. The CDR3 has 18 amino acids. The germline V gene has CDR1 SGHNT and CDR2 YENEEA. V gave up 5 bases and J gave up 2 bases; unmatched junction bases: 15. The CDR3 sequence is CASSVDRRKAGDTDTQYF. Written as DNA, the CDR3 is TGTGCCAGCAGCGTGGATAGGAGGAAAGCGGGAGACACAGATACGCAGTATTTT.

The chain joins TRBV6-8 to TRBJ2-2; 9 bases map to TRBD1. Germline assignment: CDR1 MNHGY and CDR2 SAAAGT. CDR3 length: 15 residues. The V gene end was trimmed by 5 bases and the J gene end by 7 bases; junction bases not matched to a gene: 8. CDR3 sequence reads: CASSPGTGLSGELFF. CDR3 sequence (DNA): TGTGCCAGCAGTCCCGGGACAGGGCTTAGCGGGGAGCTGTTTTTT.